This T cell receptor beta chain was sequenced for a study of Graves' ophthalmopathy and Graves' hyperthyroidism. Study-level results: Blood also held most thyroid clonotypes expanded above 0.001 frequency. Ophthalmopathy progression predictions by the model showed nearly 75% specificity and 60% to 71% sensitivity.

This clonotype was counted ten times or more. The antigen is unknown. Germline V lookup: CDR1 LGHDT, CDR2 YNNKEL (reference sequence). This CDR3 comprises 14 residues. With 3 bases clipped from V and 3 bases from J, the junction kept 2 bases outside the gene matches. The hyperthyroidism patients had a new diagnosis of under 2 months' duration and were aged 18 to 65. Ineligible for inclusion were patients with other autoimmune diseases, uncontrolled infections, pregnancy or lactation. RNA served as the template for amplifying TCR beta CDR3 regions. Amplification began with first-round RT-PCR using HTBI primers, then second-round multiplex PCR was performed. MiXCR was run by TCRdb on the multiplex PCR reads, yielding one entry per CDR3 protein. The sample holds 400,000 or so distinct CDR3 sequences, 15% seen once.

The chain has TRBV3-1 and TRBJ2-5, with 9 bases that match TRBD1. Input material: peripheral blood. This clonotype was obtained from a woman aged 18-30 years with stable Graves' hyperthyroidism. In DNA form, the CDR3 reads TGTGCCAGCAGCCAGGACAGGGGTGAAGAGACCCAGTACTTC. Protein: CASSQDRGEETQYF.